One and the same sample provided the 18 T cell receptor beta chains below, sequenced in a study of T cell responses to AZD1222 COVID-19 vaccine. Clones were read by immunoSEQ multiplex PCR, and TCRdb kept only the in-frame ones, dropping some. The sample lists 130,000 or so clones; 80% to 95% were seen once. The sample consisted of peripheral blood, taken on day 0 of AZD1222 vaccination. These receptors all stem from an adult in good health.

The chain employs TRBV27 and TRBJ2-1, with D possibly matching TRBD1 (6 bases). There are 14 residues in the CDR3. Germline lookup yields CDR1 MNHEY and CDR2 SMNVEV (reference sequence). The ends were cut back, 2 bases at V and 4 bases at J, with 9 bases in the middle. CDR3 loop: CASSLTRGYNEQFF. The CDR3 nucleotides read TGTGCCAGCAGTTTAACCAGGGGTTACAATGAGCAGTTCTTC.

The rearrangement joins TRBV7-8 to TRBJ2-5, with 7 bases identical to TRBD1. Germline V gene data show CDR1 as SGHVS and CDR2 as FQNEAQ. The CDR3 runs 13 residues. V gave up 4 bases and J gave up 3 bases; unmatched junction bases: 2. The CDR3 is CASSYDREETQYF. In DNA, the CDR3 is TGTGCCAGCAGCTATGACAGGGAAGAGACCCAGTACTTC.

V gene TRBV30 combines with J gene TRBJ1-2, with 8 bases that match TRBD1. The CDR3 is made up of 15 amino acids. With 7 bases clipped from V and 3 bases from J, the junction kept 13 bases outside the gene matches. Germline assignment: CDR1 GTSNPN and CDR2 SVGIG (reference sequence). The CDR3 DNA is TGTGCCTCCCGCCCCAGGGGGCGTTACGACTATGGCTACACCTTC. Protein: CASRPRGRYDYGYTF. Full variable domain (rest looked up from reference TRBV30 and TRBJ1-2): SQTIHQWPATLVQPVGSPLSLECTVEGTSNPNLYWYRQAAGRGLQLLFYSVGIGQISSEVPQNLSASRPQDRQFILSSKKLLLSDSGFYLCASRPRGRYDYGYTFGSGTRLTVV.

The V gene is TRBV9, the J gene TRBJ2-1, with D maybe TRBD1 (6 bases). Germline CDR1 is SGDLS and CDR2 is YYNGEE. There are 12 residues in the CDR3. Trimming shortened V by 6 bases and J by 7 bases, and 11 bases separated the two germline ends. Here the CDR3 reads CASKGVGNEQFF. In nucleotides, the CDR3 is TGTGCCAGCAAGGGGGTGGGGAATGAGCAGTTCTTC.

The chain is built from TRBV13 and TRBJ1-2, with unresolved D. The CDR3 spans 15 residues. Germline CDR1 PRHDT, CDR2 FYEKMQ (reference sequence). The V and J ends lost 0 bases and 3 bases respectively, with 11 bases between them. CDR3 protein: CASSLGSGSDYGYTF. DNA for the CDR3: TGTGCCAGCAGCTTAGGGTCGGGCAGCGACTATGGCTACACCTTC.

J is TRBJ1-1 and V is TRBV5-5; TRBD1 might be the D (5 bases). V was shortened by 6 bases and J by 4 bases, with 16 bases between the two germline ends. Per germline, CDR1 SGHKS and CDR2 YYEKEE (reference sequence). The CDR3 loop spans 14 amino acids. The CDR3 sequence: CASTEFQGVTEAFF. The DNA for the CDR3 is TGTGCCAGCACCGAATTTCAGGGTGTCACTGAAGCTTTCTTT.

This chain joins TRBV5-1 and TRBJ2-1, with a tentative D call TRBD1 (6 bases). Trimming cost V 1 base and J 7 bases, with 12 bases left between them. CDR3 length: 14 amino acids. The V gene's germline CDR1 is SGHRS and CDR2 YFSETQ. The CDR3 DNA reads TGCGCCAGCAGCTTGCAGGGGCTGGGGAATGAGCAGTTCTTC. This gives the protein CASSLQGLGNEQFF.

The gene calls are TRBV7-9 and TRBJ1-5, with D unclear. V lost 1 base, J lost 1 base, and 8 bases lay in between. CDR1 SEHNR and CDR2 FQNEAQ come from the germline V gene (reference sequence). There are 15 residues in the CDR3. The CDR3 reads CASSLDKLSNQPQHF. CDR3 DNA: TGTGCCAGCAGCTTAGATAAGTTAAGCAATCAGCCCCAGCATTTT.

The rearrangement uses TRBV11-2 and TRBJ1-2; perhaps TRBD1 as D (6 bases). Trimming left V 6 bases short and J 4 bases short, with 15 bases between. In germline, CDR1 is SGHAT, CDR2 FQNNGV. This CDR3 has 14 residues. Written as DNA, the CDR3 is TGTGCCAGCAGTCTAAGGGGGGAATCCTATGGCTACACCTTC. It encodes CASSLRGESYGYTF.

DNA for the CDR3: TGTGCCAGTAGTAGGTCGGGGCCCTCCTACGAGCAGTACTTC. Its protein product is CASSRSGPSYEQYF. The gene calls are TRBV19 and TRBJ2-7; either TRBD1 or TRBD2 may fit D (5 bases each). The CDR3 length is 14 residues. From germline, CDR1 is LNHDA and CDR2 SQIVND (reference sequence). V was clipped by 4 bases and J by 0 bases, with 10 bases between them.

This chain joins TRBV6-4 and TRBJ1-1; weak D call: TRBD1 (5 bases). CDR1 is MRHNA and CDR2 is SNTAGT in the germline V gene. This CDR3 contains 12 residues. V was trimmed by 4 bases and J by 3 bases, leaving 6 bases between them. This chain's CDR3 is CASSARDTEAFF. The CDR3 nucleotides read TGTGCCAGCAGTGCCAGGGACACTGAAGCTTTCTTT.

The rearrangement uses TRBV10-3 and TRBJ1-1, with D tentatively TRBD1 (6 bases). Germline CDR1 is ENHRY and CDR2 is SYGVKD. This CDR3 comprises 12 residues. The V end was cut by 3 bases, the J end by 6 bases, with 8 bases between. CDR3 sequence reads: CAISDGGPEAFF. The CDR3 region has the DNA TGTGCCATCAGTGACGGGGGCCCTGAAGCTTTCTTT.

The CDR3: CASSISGHLNTEAFF. In DNA form, the CDR3 reads TGTGCCAGCAGTATATCGGGACATTTGAACACTGAAGCTTTCTTT. This chain joins TRBV6-5 and TRBJ1-1; D may be TRBD1 (6 bases). Trimming took off 5 bases at V and 0 bases at J, with 13 bases between the two ends. The CDR3 has 15 residues. Germline lookup yields CDR1 MNHEY and CDR2 SVGAGI.

This chain uses TRBV5-3 with TRBJ2-1; 12 positions match TRBD2. TRBV5-3 is flagged as an ORF with uncertain function. This CDR3 contains 19 residues. The J segment lost 6 bases and the V segment lost 3 bases, leaving 16 bases of the junction unmatched. Here the CDR3 reads CARSSLNKWTSGNCNEQFF. The CDR3 region has the DNA TGTGCCAGAAGCTCCCTTAACAAGTGGACTAGCGGGAACTGCAATGAGCAGTTCTTC.

The rearrangement joins TRBV6-5 to TRBJ2-7; tentative D call: TRBD2 (5 bases). CDR1 is MNHEY, CDR2 SVGAGI, per germline. Trimming pared 2 bases from V and 8 bases from J, leaving 10 bases between. The CDR3 covers 12 residues. CDR3 coding DNA: TGTGCCAGCAGTTACGAGTCCGGGAAGCAGTACTTC. It translates to CASSYESGKQYF.

The chain recombines TRBV3-1 (or the pseudogene TRBV3-2) with TRBJ1-2; no firm D call. Between the trimmed V and J ends, which lost 0 bases and 7 bases, there was a span of 6 bases. CDR1 is LGHDT, CDR2 YNNKEL, per germline (reference sequence). The CDR3 spans 12 residues. The CDR3 coding sequence is TGTGCCAGCAGCCAAGAATATGCTGGCTACACCTTC. Its protein is CASSQEYAGYTF.

This clone showed up just once. V usage is TRBV6-5 and J usage is TRBJ1-5; possible D gene TRBD1, 6 bases. V lost 5 bases and J 7 bases, leaving 12 bases between the germline ends. CDR3 length equals 13 residues. In germline, CDR1 is MNHEY, CDR2 SVGAGI. CDR3: CASSPLRGQPQHF. In DNA, the CDR3 is TGTGCCAGCAGTCCCCTCAGGGGCCAGCCCCAGCATTTT.

Here the CDR3 DNA reads TGTGCCAGCAGCTTAATGCAAAACACCGGGGAGCTGTTTTTT. Its protein product is CASSLMQNTGELFF. The rearrangement links TRBV7-3 to TRBJ2-2; D remains unclear. The ends were cut back, 1 base at V and 2 bases at J, with 5 bases in the middle. The CDR3 covers 14 residues. Germline V gene lookup returns CDR1 SGHTA and CDR2 FQGTGA.